This TCR beta chain was observed in a study of control samples from healthy donors and cancer patients. This clone was found a few times. V dropped 2 bases and J dropped 5; count of bases not matched to a gene: 5. This CDR3 region has 15 residues. Germline lookup yields CDR1 SGHTA and CDR2 FQGNSA. Using immunoSEQ multiplex PCR, the repertoire was profiled, and TCRdb retains in-frame clones only, with some absent. The sample consists of 60,000 or so clones, roughly 86% of them appearing once. This TCR derives from a man aged 45 to 65 in good health. Source material: blood. The chain recombines TRBV7-2 with TRBJ1-5; TRBD1 matches 8 bases. CDR3 residues: CASSLNGRGHQPQHF. Here the CDR3 DNA reads TGTGCCAGCAGCTTAAATGGCAGGGGGCATCAGCCCCAGCATTTT. Looking up the rest from reference TRBV7-2 and TRBJ1-5 gives the full variable domain: GAGVSQSPSNKVTEKGKDVELRCDPISGHTALYWYRQSLGQGLEFLIYFQGNSAPDKSGLPSDRFSAERTGGSVSTLTIQRTQQEDSAVYLCASSLNGRGHQPQHFGDGTRLSIL.